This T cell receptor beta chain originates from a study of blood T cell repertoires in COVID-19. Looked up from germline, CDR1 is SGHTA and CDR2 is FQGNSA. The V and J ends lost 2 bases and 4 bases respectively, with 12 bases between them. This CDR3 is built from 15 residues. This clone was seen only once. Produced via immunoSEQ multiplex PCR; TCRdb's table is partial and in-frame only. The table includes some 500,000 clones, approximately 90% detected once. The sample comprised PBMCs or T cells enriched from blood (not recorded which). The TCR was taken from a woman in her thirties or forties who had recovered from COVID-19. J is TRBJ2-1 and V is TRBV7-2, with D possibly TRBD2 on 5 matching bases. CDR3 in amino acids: CASSLRRYPYNEQFF. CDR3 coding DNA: TGTGCCAGCAGCTTACGGAGGTATCCGTACAATGAGCAGTTCTTC.